A selection of T cell receptor beta chains follows, all from one sample in a study of T cells expressing NK-cell markers. One entry per CDR3 protein, without DNA, is what TCRdb gives after re-calling the 5' RACE reads. The sample spans roughly 380,000 distinct CDR3 sequences; the ten largest clones claim over 4%. The specimen sequenced was blood T cells: a sorted CD56 or NKG2C T cell subset, CD4+ or CD8+ T cells, or bulk PBMC T cells (not recorded which). These receptor sequences come from a man aged 18-75 years in good health. Each CDR3 is given with its conserved first and last residue. Fields, in order: J gene, V gene, CDR3 protein.

j_gene: TRBJ2-7; v_gene: TRBV18; CDR3aa: CASSPPAGTGASSYEQYF
j_gene: TRBJ1-3; v_gene: TRBV5-1; CDR3aa: CASSLAQKRTGGGNTIYF
j_gene: TRBJ2-7; v_gene: TRBV6-1; CDR3aa: CASSEGRQFHEQYF
j_gene: TRBJ1-1; v_gene: TRBV20-1; CDR3aa: CGARDPSWGKGDEAFF
j_gene: TRBJ1-1; v_gene: TRBV10-3; CDR3aa: CAIKEQGAEAFF
j_gene: TRBJ2-1; v_gene: TRBV20-1; CDR3aa: CSARTQGVYNEQFF
j_gene: TRBJ1-6; v_gene: TRBV7-9; CDR3aa: CASSNPGTQNSPLHF
j_gene: TRBJ1-5; v_gene: TRBV27; CDR3aa: CASRPGGQDPRPQHF
j_gene: TRBJ2-7; v_gene: TRBV12-5; CDR3aa: CASGRQAGFRNEQYF
j_gene: TRBJ2-5; v_gene: TRBV6-1; CDR3aa: CASIGTSGLQETQYF
j_gene: TRBJ1-6; v_gene: TRBV9; CDR3aa: CASSPEGRRKNNSPLHF
j_gene: TRBJ2-4; v_gene: TRBV5-1; CDR3aa: CASRFNAGGLAKNIQYF
j_gene: TRBJ2-7; v_gene: TRBV18; CDR3aa: CASSPSSRTDFYEQYF
j_gene: TRBJ1-2; v_gene: TRBV6-6; CDR3aa: CASTRDRVYGYTF
j_gene: TRBJ2-5; v_gene: TRBV7-2; CDR3aa: CASSLALGRGGQETQYF
j_gene: TRBJ1-1; v_gene: TRBV5-1; CDR3aa: CASSLYPMDRNTEAFF
j_gene: TRBJ2-5; v_gene: TRBV14; CDR3aa: CASSQGGFRGQGTQYF
j_gene: TRBJ2-7; v_gene: TRBV20-1; CDR3aa: CSATSGGGGSYEQYF
j_gene: TRBJ2-4; v_gene: TRBV2; CDR3aa: CASIRTDEYLAKNIQYF
j_gene: TRBJ2-2; v_gene: TRBV6-1; CDR3aa: CASSWTGSTGELFF
j_gene: TRBJ2-5; v_gene: TRBV5-6; CDR3aa: CASSPTSGNYQETQYF
j_gene: TRBJ1-6; v_gene: TRBV24-1; CDR3aa: CATIRQGVLLHF
j_gene: TRBJ1-2; v_gene: TRBV20-1; CDR3aa: CSALQGASYGYTF
j_gene: TRBJ2-3; v_gene: TRBV5-5; CDR3aa: CASSGGVGEGIDTQYF
j_gene: TRBJ1-2; v_gene: TRBV28; CDR3aa: CASRTSGGDYGYTF
j_gene: TRBJ1-2; v_gene: TRBV5-1; CDR3aa: CASSLRTAGLERGYTF
j_gene: TRBJ1-5; v_gene: TRBV6-1; CDR3aa: CASRDRGPIAQHF
j_gene: TRBJ2-1; v_gene: TRBV6-2/TRBV6-3; CDR3aa: CASSPRGRAFNEQFF
j_gene: TRBJ2-3; v_gene: TRBV5-6; CDR3aa: CASSPGGLGDTQYF
j_gene: TRBJ2-3; v_gene: TRBV4-1; CDR3aa: CASSQDQGASGVDTQYF
j_gene: TRBJ1-4; v_gene: TRBV12-3/TRBV12-4; CDR3aa: CASSPGGLSTNEKLFF
j_gene: TRBJ1-2; v_gene: TRBV15; CDR3aa: CATSFLGDYGYTF
j_gene: TRBJ2-5; v_gene: TRBV18; CDR3aa: CASSPLLIGSGGLQETQYF
j_gene: TRBJ2-1; v_gene: TRBV2; CDR3aa: CASRGTVSYNEQFF
j_gene: TRBJ1-5; v_gene: TRBV6-1; CDR3aa: CASSPQGQLNQPQHF
j_gene: TRBJ2-1; v_gene: TRBV7-8; CDR3aa: CASSNRQKRGDEQFF
j_gene: TRBJ1-3; v_gene: TRBV18; CDR3aa: CASSPGMSSGTTIYF
j_gene: TRBJ2-5; v_gene: TRBV20-1; CDR3aa: CSAEIRTVQETQYF
j_gene: TRBJ2-1; v_gene: TRBV27; CDR3aa: CASSSGLAGAYNEQFF
j_gene: TRBJ2-3; v_gene: TRBV5-1; CDR3aa: CASRRDRRWDTQYF
j_gene: TRBJ2-7; v_gene: TRBV5-1; CDR3aa: CASSFRQGGSSEQYF
j_gene: TRBJ1-2; v_gene: TRBV5-5; CDR3aa: CASSPGQEYGYTF
j_gene: TRBJ2-3; v_gene: TRBV5-1; CDR3aa: CASSLVLSGRTDTQYF
j_gene: TRBJ2-3; v_gene: TRBV12-3/TRBV12-4; CDR3aa: CASSLGLVGTQYF
j_gene: TRBJ2-7; v_gene: TRBV25-1; CDR3aa: CASSSRQMRTYEQYF
j_gene: TRBJ2-3; v_gene: TRBV27; CDR3aa: CASSLAVSRGGTDTQYF
j_gene: TRBJ2-7; v_gene: TRBV19; CDR3aa: CASKALGQSEEQYF
j_gene: TRBJ2-5; v_gene: TRBV20-1; CDR3aa: CSARDLAGAEETQYF
j_gene: TRBJ2-1; v_gene: TRBV12-3/TRBV12-4; CDR3aa: CASTRSRAIEQFF
j_gene: TRBJ1-1; v_gene: TRBV7-9; CDR3aa: CASSLGRGEPNTEAFF